The source of this TCR beta chain is a study of pediatric ulcerative colitis. V gave up 4 bases and J gave up 3 bases, with 9 bases separating them. The germline CDR1 and CDR2 sequences are SQVTM and ANQGSEA. The CDR3 runs 12 residues. Study-level points and caveats: Blood-rectal clonal overlap within each person was significantly higher in ulcerative colitis patients than controls. A couple of patients' blood samples yielded substantially fewer templates. A couple of rectal clonotypes were found only in ulcerative colitis patients, all of them. Clonal expansions reduced rectal repertoire diversity in acute severe colitis.

Clones were read by immunoSEQ multiplex PCR, and TCRdb kept only the in-frame ones, dropping some. Of about 64,000 clones listed, 70% to 85% are singletons. Comments on this clone: Antigen: not known.

The V call is TRBV29-1, the J call TRBJ1-1; D unresolved. Specimen: blood. This TCR was recovered from a boy younger than 18 with moderate ulcerative colitis. CDR3 sequence (DNA): TGCAGCGTTGTAAATGGACACACTGAAGCTTTCTTT. Translating gives CSVVNGHTEAFF.